This is a list of T cell receptor beta chains from one sample in a study of OX40 agonist ivuxolimab in advanced cancers. Profiled with immunoSEQ multiplex PCR; TCRdb holds only in-frame clones, not every one. The sample records about 71,000 clones, just under 95% being singletons. The specimen comprised CD4+ or CD8+ T cells sorted from blood, sampled in a trial of the OX40 agonist ivuxolimab. These TCRs come from an adult with an advanced solid tumor such as melanoma, head and neck, liver or kidney cancer. CDR3s include the opening cysteine and the closing phenylalanine or tryptophan. A D gene is named only where the DNA matches it firmly. The size field is filled for only some rows; it gives once, few, many or a size class.

D gene: TRBD1
V gene: TRBV4-1
J gene: TRBJ1-1
clone size: -
CDR3 protein: CASSHNRDRDTEAFF
CDR3 DNA: TGCGCCAGCAGCCACAACCGGGACAGAGACACTGAAGCTTTCTTT

D gene: -
V gene: TRBV13
J gene: TRBJ1-2
clone size: -
CDR3 protein: CASSLEQNYGYTF
CDR3 DNA: TGTGCCAGCAGCTTAGAACAGAACTATGGCTACACCTTC

D gene: -
V gene: TRBV7-2
J gene: TRBJ2-7
clone size: -
CDR3 protein: CASSSLGSYEQYF
CDR3 DNA: TGTGCCAGCAGCTCGCTAGGGTCCTACGAGCAGTACTTC

D gene: -
V gene: TRBV9
J gene: TRBJ2-7
clone size: -
CDR3 protein: CASSVGPTPGPSYEQYF
CDR3 DNA: TGTGCCAGCAGCGTAGGCCCAACACCGGGTCCTTCCTACGAGCAGTACTTC

D gene: TRBD1
V gene: TRBV19
J gene: TRBJ2-7
clone size: -
CDR3 protein: CASSMGTGAPTYEQYF
CDR3 DNA: TGTGCCAGTAGTATGGGGACAGGGGCACCCACCTACGAGCAGTACTTC

D gene: -
V gene: TRBV7-2
J gene: TRBJ1-5
clone size: -
CDR3 protein: CASSPRVVTIVGDQPQHF
CDR3 DNA: TGTGCCAGCAGCCCCAGGGTGGTAACAATTGTGGGTGATCAGCCCCAGCATTTT

D gene: TRBD1
V gene: TRBV29-1
J gene: TRBJ1-2
clone size: -
CDR3 protein: CSVEEQGASAGYGYTF
CDR3 DNA: TGCAGCGTTGAAGAACAGGGGGCTTCGGCAGGGTATGGCTACACCTTC

D gene: -
V gene: TRBV5-1
J gene: TRBJ1-1
clone size: -
CDR3 protein: CASSISTPHTEAFF
CDR3 DNA: TGCGCCAGCAGCATTTCGACACCGCACACTGAAGCTTTCTTT

D gene: TRBD1
V gene: TRBV29-1
J gene: TRBJ2-3
clone size: -
CDR3 protein: CSVEGLVGQGSPQLSTDTQYF
CDR3 DNA: TGCAGCGTTGAAGGACTGGTGGGACAGGGGTCACCTCAACTTAGCACAGATACGCAGTATTTT

D gene: TRBD2
V gene: TRBV27
J gene: TRBJ2-3
clone size: -
CDR3 protein: CASSLSGLAADTQYF
CDR3 DNA: TGTGCCAGCAGTTTAAGCGGACTAGCTGCAGATACGCAGTATTTT

D gene: -
V gene: TRBV6-5
J gene: TRBJ2-3
clone size: once
CDR3 protein: CASSYSTDPDTQYF
CDR3 DNA: TGTGCCAGCAGTTACTCTACAGATCCAGATACGCAGTATTTT

D gene: -
V gene: TRBV2
J gene: TRBJ2-7
clone size: -
CDR3 protein: CASSEGPAATYEQYF
CDR3 DNA: TGTGCCAGCAGTGAGGGTCCGGCGGCGACCTACGAGCAGTACTTC

D gene: TRBD1
V gene: TRBV9
J gene: TRBJ2-7
clone size: -
CDR3 protein: CASSSGQGGYEQYF
CDR3 DNA: TGTGCCAGCAGCTCCGGACAGGGCGGCTACGAGCAGTACTTC

D gene: -
V gene: TRBV11-2
J gene: TRBJ2-7
clone size: -
CDR3 protein: CASCRESLCEQYF
CDR3 DNA: TGTGCCAGCTGCAGGGAAAGCCTGTGTGAGCAGTACTTC

D gene: -
V gene: TRBV2
J gene: TRBJ2-3
clone size: -
CDR3 protein: CASSDEQEADTQYF
CDR3 DNA: TGTGCCAGCAGTGATGAGCAGGAGGCAGATACGCAGTATTTT

D gene: -
V gene: TRBV9
J gene: TRBJ2-3
clone size: -
CDR3 protein: CASSVEGPSTDTQYF
CDR3 DNA: TGTGCCAGCAGCGTGGAGGGACCCAGCACAGATACGCAGTATTTT

D gene: TRBD2
V gene: TRBV7-2
J gene: TRBJ2-3
clone size: -
CDR3 protein: CASSYTSGGTDTQYF
CDR3 DNA: TGTGCCAGCAGTTATACTAGCGGGGGCACAGATACGCAGTATTTT

D gene: -
V gene: TRBV7-6
J gene: TRBJ2-2
clone size: -
CDR3 protein: CASSLVQRQLPNTGELFF
CDR3 DNA: TGTGCCAGCAGCTTAGTCCAAAGACAGCTACCGAACACCGGGGAGCTGTTTTTT

D gene: TRBD2
V gene: TRBV10-3
J gene: TRBJ2-2
clone size: -
CDR3 protein: CAISEALAGLTGELFF
CDR3 DNA: TGTGCCATCAGTGAAGCCCTAGCGGGGCTGACCGGGGAGCTGTTTTTT

D gene: -
V gene: TRBV7-9
J gene: TRBJ2-7
clone size: -
CDR3 protein: CASSSPLGGQSYEQYF
CDR3 DNA: TGTGCCAGCAGCTCACCGTTAGGGGGACAAAGCTACGAGCAGTACTTC

D gene: -
V gene: TRBV5-6
J gene: TRBJ1-2
clone size: -
CDR3 protein: CASSPGGIGYTF
CDR3 DNA: TGTGCCAGCAGCCCCGGAGGGATTGGCTACACCTTC

D gene: -
V gene: TRBV4-1
J gene: TRBJ1-1
clone size: -
CDR3 protein: CASSQDPGGEAFF
CDR3 DNA: TGCGCCAGCAGCCAAGATCCCGGGGGTGAAGCTTTCTTT

D gene: TRBD1
V gene: TRBV11-3
J gene: TRBJ2-2
clone size: -
CDR3 protein: CASSSDRGRTGELFF
CDR3 DNA: TGTGCCAGCAGCTCGGACAGGGGGAGGACCGGGGAGCTGTTTTTT

D gene: TRBD1
V gene: TRBV7-8
J gene: TRBJ2-7
clone size: -
CDR3 protein: CASSFGQGYYEQYF
CDR3 DNA: TGTGCCAGCAGCTTCGGACAGGGGTACTACGAGCAGTACTTC

D gene: -
V gene: TRBV5-6
J gene: TRBJ1-1
clone size: once
CDR3 protein: CASSLVEGAEAFF
CDR3 DNA: TGTGCCAGCAGCTTGGTTGAGGGTGCTGAAGCTTTCTTT

D gene: -
V gene: TRBV11-2
J gene: TRBJ2-1
clone size: once
CDR3 protein: CASSLEIGYGSSYNEQFF
CDR3 DNA: TGTGCCAGCAGCTTAGAGATCGGGTATGGGAGCTCCTACAATGAGCAGTTCTTC

D gene: TRBD1
V gene: TRBV2
J gene: TRBJ2-3
clone size: -
CDR3 protein: CARPDRVGDTQYF
CDR3 DNA: TGTGCCAGGCCCGACAGGGTCGGAGATACGCAGTATTTT

D gene: -
V gene: TRBV7-3
J gene: TRBJ1-1
clone size: -
CDR3 protein: CASSLFPGTQNTEAFF
CDR3 DNA: TGTGCCAGCAGCCTGTTCCCCGGGACTCAGAACACTGAAGCTTTCTTT

D gene: TRBD2
V gene: TRBV2
J gene: TRBJ2-3
clone size: once
CDR3 protein: CASSGRTSGGAVDTQYF
CDR3 DNA: TGTGCCAGCAGTGGGAGGACTAGCGGGGGGGCCGTGGATACGCAGTATTTT

D gene: -
V gene: TRBV27
J gene: TRBJ2-7
clone size: -
CDR3 protein: CASSLGPWYEQYF
CDR3 DNA: TGTGCCAGCAGTTTGGGGCCTTGGTACGAGCAGTACTTC

D gene: -
V gene: TRBV28
J gene: TRBJ2-3
clone size: once
CDR3 protein: CASSLIGSLTDTQYF
CDR3 DNA: TGTGCCAGCAGTTTAATCGGGTCACTCACAGATACGCAGTATTTT

D gene: -
V gene: TRBV4-1
J gene: TRBJ1-3
clone size: -
CDR3 protein: CASSPTRAFGNTIYF
CDR3 DNA: TGCGCCAGCAGCCCCACGAGAGCGTTCGGAAACACCATATATTTT

D gene: TRBD1
V gene: TRBV7-8
J gene: TRBJ2-1
clone size: -
CDR3 protein: CASSLGQGIGNEQFF
CDR3 DNA: TGTGCCAGCAGCCTCGGACAGGGGATCGGCAATGAGCAGTTCTTC

D gene: -
V gene: TRBV27
J gene: TRBJ2-3
clone size: -
CDR3 protein: CASSPRDSDTQYF
CDR3 DNA: TGTGCCAGCAGCCCCCGCGACTCAGATACGCAGTATTTT

D gene: TRBD2
V gene: TRBV27
J gene: TRBJ2-1
clone size: -
CDR3 protein: CASGSLAGAYNEQFF
CDR3 DNA: TGTGCCAGCGGCTCGTTGGCGGGAGCCTACAATGAGCAGTTCTTC

D gene: -
V gene: TRBV4-3
J gene: TRBJ2-1
clone size: -
CDR3 protein: CASKRGRSSYNEQFF
CDR3 DNA: TGCGCCAGCAAAAGGGGACGGAGCTCCTACAATGAGCAGTTCTTC

D gene: -
V gene: TRBV15
J gene: TRBJ1-4
clone size: -
CDR3 protein: CATSGSQGYEKLFF
CDR3 DNA: TGTGCCACCAGCGGGAGCCAGGGGTATGAAAAACTGTTTTTT

D gene: -
V gene: TRBV27
J gene: TRBJ1-3
clone size: -
CDR3 protein: CASSSVDSGNTIYF
CDR3 DNA: TGTGCCAGCAGTTCAGTGGACTCTGGAAACACCATATATTTT

D gene: -
V gene: TRBV2
J gene: TRBJ2-1
clone size: -
CDR3 protein: CASILRGTTYSYNEQFF
CDR3 DNA: TGTGCCAGCATTTTACGGGGCACGACTTACTCCTACAATGAGCAGTTCTTC

D gene: TRBD1
V gene: TRBV5-6
J gene: TRBJ2-1
clone size: -
CDR3 protein: CASSFGTGGEQFF
CDR3 DNA: TGTGCCAGCAGCTTCGGGACAGGGGGTGAGCAGTTCTTC

D gene: -
V gene: TRBV6-5
J gene: TRBJ1-2
clone size: -
CDR3 protein: CASSYSPQGTYGYTF
CDR3 DNA: TGTGCCAGCAGTTACTCTCCCCAGGGTACCTATGGCTACACCTTC

D gene: -
V gene: TRBV29-1
J gene: TRBJ1-6
clone size: -
CDR3 protein: CSVKVAADNSPLHF
CDR3 DNA: TGCAGCGTTAAGGTGGCTGCAGATAATTCACCCCTCCACTTT

D gene: -
V gene: TRBV4-3
J gene: TRBJ1-6
clone size: -
CDR3 protein: CASSQLRGNTNSPLHF
CDR3 DNA: TGCGCCAGCAGCCAACTTAGGGGAAACACTAATTCACCCCTCCACTTT

D gene: TRBD1
V gene: TRBV11-2
J gene: TRBJ1-4
clone size: -
CDR3 protein: CASTKGQGIFGKLFF
CDR3 DNA: TGTGCCAGCACCAAAGGACAGGGAATATTCGGAAAACTGTTTTTT

D gene: -
V gene: TRBV6-6
J gene: TRBJ2-5
clone size: -
CDR3 protein: CASSSGETQYF
CDR3 DNA: TGTGCCAGCAGTTCCGGAGAGACCCAGTACTTC

D gene: TRBD2
V gene: TRBV10-3
J gene: TRBJ2-3
clone size: -
CDR3 protein: CAISQGLADKQYF
CDR3 DNA: TGTGCCATCAGCCAGGGACTAGCGGACAAGCAGTATTTT

D gene: TRBD1
V gene: TRBV14
J gene: TRBJ1-1
clone size: -
CDR3 protein: CASSPIWTGHTEAFF
CDR3 DNA: TGTGCCAGCAGCCCAATCTGGACAGGGCACACTGAAGCTTTCTTT

D gene: -
V gene: TRBV5-4
J gene: TRBJ1-6
clone size: few
CDR3 protein: CASRGGDSPLHF
CDR3 DNA: TGTGCCAGCAGGGGCGGGGATTCACCCCTCCACTTT

D gene: TRBD1
V gene: TRBV4-1
J gene: TRBJ2-7
clone size: -
CDR3 protein: CASSLVPSRDRGYEQYF
CDR3 DNA: TGCGCCAGCAGCCTTGTACCCAGCCGGGACAGGGGGTACGAGCAGTACTTC

D gene: TRBD2
V gene: TRBV27
J gene: TRBJ2-7
clone size: -
CDR3 protein: CASSPGLAGGRYEQYF
CDR3 DNA: TGTGCCAGCAGCCCGGGACTAGCGGGAGGACGGTACGAGCAGTACTTC

D gene: -
V gene: TRBV15
J gene: TRBJ2-3
clone size: -
CDR3 protein: CATKGGRERTDTQYF
CDR3 DNA: TGTGCCACCAAAGGAGGGCGAGAACGCACAGATACGCAGTATTTT

D gene: -
V gene: TRBV7-9
J gene: TRBJ1-5
clone size: -
CDR3 protein: CASSTINQPQHF
CDR3 DNA: TGTGCCAGCAGCACCATCAATCAGCCCCAGCATTTT

D gene: TRBD1
V gene: TRBV7-6
J gene: TRBJ2-7
clone size: -
CDR3 protein: CASSRDRGHEQYF
CDR3 DNA: TGTGCCAGCAGCCGGGACAGGGGCCACGAGCAGTACTTC

D gene: TRBD2
V gene: TRBV7-9
J gene: TRBJ2-3
clone size: -
CDR3 protein: CASSLRLAETYQGTQYF
CDR3 DNA: TGTGCCAGCAGCTTAAGACTAGCGGAGACCTATCAGGGTACGCAGTATTTT

D gene: TRBD1
V gene: TRBV2
J gene: TRBJ2-5
clone size: once
CDR3 protein: CASSGRGQGAGETQYF
CDR3 DNA: TGTGCCAGCAGTGGACGGGGACAGGGGGCAGGGGAGACCCAGTACTTC

D gene: TRBD2
V gene: TRBV27
J gene: TRBJ2-1
clone size: -
CDR3 protein: CASGLAGPYNEQFF
CDR3 DNA: TGTGCCAGCGGACTAGCGGGACCTTACAATGAGCAGTTCTTC

D gene: TRBD1
V gene: TRBV10-2
J gene: TRBJ2-7
clone size: -
CDR3 protein: CASSDRVFVYEQYF
CDR3 DNA: TGCGCCAGCTCGGACAGGGTCTTTGTCTACGAGCAGTACTTC

D gene: -
V gene: TRBV6-1
J gene: TRBJ1-1
clone size: -
CDR3 protein: CATLSAHTLNTEAFF
CDR3 DNA: TGTGCCACCCTGTCTGCGCACACCTTGAACACTGAAGCTTTCTTT